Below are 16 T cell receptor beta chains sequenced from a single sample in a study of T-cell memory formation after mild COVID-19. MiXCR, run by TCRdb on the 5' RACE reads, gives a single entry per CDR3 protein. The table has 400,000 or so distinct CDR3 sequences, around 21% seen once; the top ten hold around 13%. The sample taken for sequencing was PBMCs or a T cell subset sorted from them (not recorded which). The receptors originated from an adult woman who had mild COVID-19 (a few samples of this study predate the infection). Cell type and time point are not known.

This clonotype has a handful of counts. The CDR3 region has the DNA TGCGCCAGCAGCCAAGATGGGCCAGGACCTAGGGCTTTCTTT. Protein product: CASSQDGPGPRAFF. The chain is built from TRBV4-1 and TRBJ1-1; no clear D. CDR1 is MGHRA, CDR2 YSYEKL, per germline. The CDR3 has 14 residues. The V end lost 0 bases, the J end lost 11 bases, and 16 bases lay between the germline ends.

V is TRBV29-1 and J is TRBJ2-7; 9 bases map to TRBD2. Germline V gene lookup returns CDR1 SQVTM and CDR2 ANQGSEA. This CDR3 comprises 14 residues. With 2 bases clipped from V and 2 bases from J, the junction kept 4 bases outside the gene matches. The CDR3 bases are TGCAGCGTTGAACCAGCGGGAGGCACCTACGAGCAGTACTTC. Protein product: CSVEPAGGTYEQYF.

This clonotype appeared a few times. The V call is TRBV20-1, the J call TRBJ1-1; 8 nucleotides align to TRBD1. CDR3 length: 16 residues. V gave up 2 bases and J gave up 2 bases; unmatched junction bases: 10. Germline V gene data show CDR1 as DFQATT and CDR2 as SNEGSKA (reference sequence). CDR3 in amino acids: CSARSLGQATNTEAFF. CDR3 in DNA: TGCAGTGCTAGAAGTTTGGGACAGGCAACCAACACTGAAGCTTTCTTT.

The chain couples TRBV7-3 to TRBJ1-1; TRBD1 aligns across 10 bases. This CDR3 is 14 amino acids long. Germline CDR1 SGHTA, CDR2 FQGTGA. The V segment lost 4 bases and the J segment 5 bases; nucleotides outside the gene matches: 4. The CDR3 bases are TGTGCCAGCAGCTCCGGGACAGGGGTAACTGAAGCTTTCTTT. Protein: CASSSGTGVTEAFF.

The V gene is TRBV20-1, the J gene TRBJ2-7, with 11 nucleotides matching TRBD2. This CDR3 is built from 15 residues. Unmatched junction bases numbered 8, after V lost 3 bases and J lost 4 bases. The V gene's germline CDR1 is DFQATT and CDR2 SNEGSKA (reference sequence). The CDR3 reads CSARPGTSGPYEQYF. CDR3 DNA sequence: TGCAGTGCTAGGCCCGGGACTAGCGGACCTTACGAGCAGTACTTC.

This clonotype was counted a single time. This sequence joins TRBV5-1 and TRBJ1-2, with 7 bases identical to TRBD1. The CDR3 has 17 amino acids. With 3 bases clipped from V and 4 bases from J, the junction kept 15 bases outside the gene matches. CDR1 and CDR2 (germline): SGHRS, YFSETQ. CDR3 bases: TGCGCCAGCAGCTGGTCCTCCGGGACAGACCCGCCCTATGGCTACACCTTC. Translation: CASSWSSGTDPPYGYTF.

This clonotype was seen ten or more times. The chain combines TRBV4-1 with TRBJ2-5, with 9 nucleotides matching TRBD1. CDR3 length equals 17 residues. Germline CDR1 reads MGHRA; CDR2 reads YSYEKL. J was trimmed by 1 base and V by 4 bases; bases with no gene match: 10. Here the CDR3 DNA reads TGCGCCAGCAGCCCAACTAGGGGACAGGGTCGCCAAGAGACCCAGTACTTC. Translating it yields CASSPTRGQGRQETQYF.

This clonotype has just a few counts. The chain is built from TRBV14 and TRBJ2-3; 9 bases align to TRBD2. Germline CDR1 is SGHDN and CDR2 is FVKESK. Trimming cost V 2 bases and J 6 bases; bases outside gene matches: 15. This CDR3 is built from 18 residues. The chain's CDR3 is CASSQSLLIGGGADTQYF. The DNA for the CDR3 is TGTGCCAGCAGCCAATCTCTTTTAATCGGCGGGGGGGCGGATACGCAGTATTTT.

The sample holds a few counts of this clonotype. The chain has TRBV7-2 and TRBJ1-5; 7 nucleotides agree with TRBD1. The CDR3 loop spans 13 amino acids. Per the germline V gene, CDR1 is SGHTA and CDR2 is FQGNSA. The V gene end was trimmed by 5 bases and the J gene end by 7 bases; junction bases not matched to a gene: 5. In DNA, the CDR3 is TGTGCCAGCAGCGTCAGGGGGGAACAGCCCCAGCATTTT. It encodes CASSVRGEQPQHF.

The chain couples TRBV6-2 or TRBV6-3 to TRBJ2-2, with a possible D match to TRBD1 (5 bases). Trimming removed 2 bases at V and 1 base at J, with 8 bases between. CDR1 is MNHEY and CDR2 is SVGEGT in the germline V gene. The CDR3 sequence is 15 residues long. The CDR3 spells CASSYPTGNTGELFF. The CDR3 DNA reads TGTGCCAGCAGTTACCCCACAGGGAACACCGGGGAGCTGTTTTTT.

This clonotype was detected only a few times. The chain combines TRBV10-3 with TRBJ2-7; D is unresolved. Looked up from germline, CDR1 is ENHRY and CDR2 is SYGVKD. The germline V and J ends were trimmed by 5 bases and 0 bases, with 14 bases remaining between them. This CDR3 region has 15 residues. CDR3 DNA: TGTGCCATCAGTCTCGGATCGGGCCTCTCCTACGAGCAGTACTTC. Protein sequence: CAISLGSGLSYEQYF.

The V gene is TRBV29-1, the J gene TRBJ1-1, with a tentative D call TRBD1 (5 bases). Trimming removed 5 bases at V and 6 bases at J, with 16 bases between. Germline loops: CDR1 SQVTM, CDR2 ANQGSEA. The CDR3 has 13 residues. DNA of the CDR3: TGCAGCGTTATACTCTATTTGGGACCTGAAGCTTTCTTT. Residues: CSVILYLGPEAFF.

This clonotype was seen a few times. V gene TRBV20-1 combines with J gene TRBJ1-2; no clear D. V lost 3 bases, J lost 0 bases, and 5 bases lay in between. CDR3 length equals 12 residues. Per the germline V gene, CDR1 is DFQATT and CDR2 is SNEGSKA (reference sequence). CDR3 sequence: CSASDTNYGYTF. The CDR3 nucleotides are TGCAGTGCTAGCGATACTAACTATGGCTACACCTTC.

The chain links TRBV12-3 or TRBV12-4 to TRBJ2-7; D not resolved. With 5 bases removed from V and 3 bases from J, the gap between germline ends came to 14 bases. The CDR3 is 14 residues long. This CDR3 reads CASSLDGRNYEQYF. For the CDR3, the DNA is TGTGCCAGCAGTCTCGACGGGCGAAACTACGAGCAGTACTTC.

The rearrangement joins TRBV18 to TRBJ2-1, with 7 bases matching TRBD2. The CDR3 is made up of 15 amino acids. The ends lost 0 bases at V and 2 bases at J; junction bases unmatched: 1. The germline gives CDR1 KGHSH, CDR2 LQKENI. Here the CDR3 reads CASSPPSGAYNEQFF. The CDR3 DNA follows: TGTGCCAGCTCACCACCGAGCGGGGCCTACAATGAGCAGTTCTTC.

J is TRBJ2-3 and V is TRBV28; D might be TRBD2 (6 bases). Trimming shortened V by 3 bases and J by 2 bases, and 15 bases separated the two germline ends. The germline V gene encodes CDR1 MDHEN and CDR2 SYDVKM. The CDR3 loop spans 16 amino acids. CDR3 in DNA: TGTGCCAGCAGTTTCTTTGGGGGAGGCCTCACAGATACGCAGTATTTT. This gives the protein CASSFFGGGLTDTQYF.